A selection of T cell receptor beta chains follows, all from one sample in a study of cytomegalovirus exposure and HLA in healthy donors. Some clones are missing from TCRdb's copy, which holds only in-frame ones; the method was immunoSEQ multiplex PCR. There are 55,000 to 80,000 clones in the sample; around 80% occur only once, and approximately 7% lies in the top ten. The sample consisted of PBMCs. The origin of the receptors is a woman in her twenties or thirties in good health and CMV-seropositive. CDR3s include the opening cysteine and the closing phenylalanine or tryptophan. A D gene is named only where the DNA matches it firmly. Only some rows state a clone size, as once, few, many or a class for expanded clones.

>TRBJ2-3|NA|TRBV7-9|NA
TGTGCCAGCAGCCTAAGCGGGTTCACAGATACGCAGTATTTT
CASSLSGFTDTQYF
>TRBJ1-2|NA|TRBV28|NA
TGTGCCAGCAGTTTCCCGGACAGCAGCTATGGCTACACCTTC
CASSFPDSSYGYTF
>TRBJ1-5|NA|TRBV7-6|NA
TGTGCCAGCAGCTTAAGCGGGGGCAATCAGCCCCAGCATTTT
CASSLSGGNQPQHF
>TRBJ1-1|NA|TRBV29-1|NA
TGCAGCGTTGTTTTCGCCGTCAGGGGGAACACTGAAGCTTTCTTT
CSVVFAVRGNTEAFF
>TRBJ2-1|NA|TRBV7-2|NA
TGTGCCAGCAGCTCCTACTTGTATGAGCAGTTCTTC
CASSSYLYEQFF
>TRBJ1-6|NA|TRBV27|few
TGTGCCAGCAGCCGGGGGTATAATTCACCCCTCCACTTT
CASSRGYNSPLHF
>TRBJ1-1|NA|TRBV2|NA
TGTGCCAGCAGCGCAGTACAAGCTTTCTTT
CASSAVQAFF
>TRBJ1-1|NA|TRBV6-1|NA
TGTGCCAGCAGTGACCCGATGAGGAGCACTGAAGCTTTCTTT
CASSDPMRSTEAFF
>TRBJ1-5|NA|TRBV7-3|once
TGTGCCAGCAGCCTTGGGGGGGGTTTCAATCAGCCCCAGCATTTT
CASSLGGGFNQPQHF
>TRBJ2-5|TRBD1|TRBV6-5|NA
TGTGCCAGCACCGAACCGGGACAGGGGGAGACCCAGTACTTC
CASTEPGQGETQYF
>TRBJ2-2|NA|TRBV7-3|NA
TGTGCCAGCGGTTTCAGTTCCGGGGAGCTGTTTTTT
CASGFSSGELFF
>TRBJ2-1|TRBD2|TRBV11-2|NA
TGTGCCAGCAGCCTCGCGGGCGGGAGGTACAATGAGCAGTTCTTC
CASSLAGGRYNEQFF
>TRBJ2-5|TRBD2|TRBV27|NA
TGTGCCAGCAGTCTCATCCCTAGCGGGAGGTCAGAGACCCAGTACTTC
CASSLIPSGRSETQYF
>TRBJ2-2|TRBD2|TRBV5-1|NA
TGCGCCAGCAGCTTGGTTCTAGCGGGAGGGTCCGGGGAGCTGTTTTTT
CASSLVLAGGSGELFF
>TRBJ1-1|NA|TRBV11-2|NA
TGTGCCAGCAGCTTTGGGGCCCTCGCGGCTTTCTTT
CASSFGALAAFF
>TRBJ2-7|NA|TRBV5-1|NA
TGCGCCAGCAGCTTGGGGGACATATTCTACGAGCAGTACTTC
CASSLGDIFYEQYF
>TRBJ1-6|NA|TRBV23-1|NA
TGCGCCAGCAGTGTCTTCAAGCCTCCAAATTCACCCCTCCACTTT
CASSVFKPPNSPLHF